These T cell receptor beta chains were read from a single sample in a study of cytomegalovirus exposure and HLA in healthy donors. Only in-frame clones appear in the TCRdb table, and some are missing; sequencing was by immunoSEQ multiplex PCR. This repertoire shows fewer than 45,000 clones, about 70% found once; its top ten account for roughly 4%. What was sequenced was PBMCs. Receptor source: a man aged 40-49 years in good health and CMV-seronegative. The CDR3 runs from the conserved cysteine through the conserved F or W. D genes are given only for firm matches. Clone size is shown for a subset of rows, as once, few, many or a class of expanded clone.

d_call	v_call	j_call	cdr3_length	clone_size	cdr3_aa	cdr3_nt
.	TRBV19	TRBJ1-1	13	.	CAGSTYLNTEAFF	TGTGCCGGTAGTACGTACTTGAACACTGAAGCTTTCTTT
.	TRBV13	TRBJ2-3	11	.	CASSQADTQYF	TGTGCCAGCAGCCAGGCAGATACGCAGTATTTT
.	TRBV7-9	TRBJ2-2	14	.	CASSLSGDTGELFF	TGTGCCAGCAGCCTGTCGGGGGACACCGGGGAGCTGTTTTTT
TRBD1	TRBV30	TRBJ2-7	13	.	CAWGPGTAYEQYF	TGTGCCTGGGGACCTGGGACAGCCTACGAGCAGTACTTC
.	TRBV19	TRBJ1-2	14	.	CATYRSQANYGYTF	TGTGCCACATACCGTTCCCAGGCTAACTATGGCTACACCTTC
.	TRBV7-8	TRBJ1-1	16	few	CASSSGSPPGRTEAFF	TGTGCCAGCAGCTCAGGGTCCCCCCCAGGGCGCACTGAAGCTTTCTTT
TRBD1	TRBV30	TRBJ1-2	14	few	CAWKNRDRYYGYTF	TGTGCCTGGAAAAACCGGGACAGGTATTATGGCTACACCTTC
.	TRBV30	TRBJ1-4	13	few	CAWGQGISEKLFF	TGTGCCTGGGGCCAGGGGATATCTGAAAAACTGTTTTTT
.	TRBV29-1	TRBJ1-4	14	.	CSVATGTSIEKLFF	TGCAGCGTTGCCACAGGGACCTCAATTGAAAAACTGTTTTTT
TRBD1	TRBV2	TRBJ1-1	13	.	CATRPGQGARAFF	TGTGCCACACGCCCGGGACAGGGGGCCAGAGCTTTCTTT
.	TRBV7-9	TRBJ2-3	11	once	CASSPADTQYF	TGTGCCAGCAGCCCGGCAGATACGCAGTATTTT
TRBD2	TRBV7-9	TRBJ2-1	13	medium-sized	CAGRGSSYNEQFF	TGTGCCGGGCGGGGGAGCTCCTACAATGAGCAGTTCTTC
.	TRBV6-1	TRBJ2-3	15	.	CASSEADHYLSTQYF	TGTGCCAGCAGTGAGGCCGATCACTACCTTAGTACGCAGTATTTT
.	TRBV27	TRBJ1-1	12	.	CASRRGPLEAFF	TGTGCCAGCAGGCGGGGGCCACTTGAAGCTTTCTTT
.	TRBV7-9	TRBJ1-1	13	.	CASSLAATVEAFF	TGTGCCAGCAGCTTAGCGGCCACCGTTGAAGCTTTCTTT
.	TRBV4-3	TRBJ2-7	15	.	CASSQEQGRYYEQYF	TGCGCCAGCAGCCAAGAACAGGGAAGATACTACGAGCAGTACTTC
.	TRBV21-1	TRBJ1-2	15	.	CASSNFPGQGVGYTF	TGTGCCAGCAGCAACTTCCCGGGACAGGGGGTGGGCTACACCTTC
.	TRBV7-9	TRBJ1-3	14	.	CASSLVISGNTIYF	TGTGCCAGCAGCTTAGTCATCTCTGGAAACACCATATATTTT
TRBD1	TRBV7-8	TRBJ2-3	18	once	CASSASRAPGQGPDTQYF	TGTGCCAGCAGCGCCTCTCGGGCCCCGGGACAGGGCCCAGATACGCAGTATTTT
.	TRBV7-2	TRBJ2-3	14	.	CASSLAGRADTQYF	TGTGCCAGCAGCTTAGCGGGCAGGGCAGATACGCAGTATTTT
TRBD1	TRBV5-4	TRBJ1-1	16	few	CASSLPGQLTNTEAFF	TGTGCCAGCAGCTTGCCGGGACAGCTTACGAACACTGAAGCTTTCTTT
.	TRBV30	TRBJ2-3	11	.	CAWTGTDTQYF	TGTGCCTGGACAGGGACAGATACGCAGTATTTT
TRBD1	TRBV29-1	TRBJ2-3	15	.	CSVDRGTGTGDTQYF	TGCAGCGTTGATCGGGGGACAGGGACGGGGGATACGCAGTATTTT
.	TRBV7-2	TRBJ1-2	13	.	CASSLGQGYGYTF	TGTGCCAGCAGCTTGGGGCAGGGCTATGGCTACACCTTC
TRBD2	TRBV30	TRBJ2-2	13	.	CAQAGENTGELFF	TGTGCCCAAGCGGGGGAGAACACCGGGGAGCTGTTTTTT
TRBD1	TRBV5-1	TRBJ1-1	14	.	CASSRTGRGTEAFF	TGCGCCAGCAGCCGGACAGGGAGGGGAACTGAAGCTTTCTTT
TRBD1	TRBV30	TRBJ1-4	15	.	CAWSVRTGGNEKLFF	TGTGCCTGGAGTGTACGGACAGGGGGTAATGAAAAACTGTTTTTT
.	TRBV25-1	TRBJ2-5	15	.	CASSAGLGGQETQYF	TGTGCCAGCAGTGCGGGCCTGGGAGGCCAAGAGACCCAGTACTTC
TRBD1	TRBV4-3	TRBJ1-1	16	.	CASSPYLAGGNTEAFF	TGCGCCAGCAGCCCCTACCTAGCAGGGGGTAACACTGAAGCTTTCTTT
.	TRBV6-1	TRBJ2-5	14	.	CASSVVLIQETQYF	TGTGCCAGCAGTGTTGTCCTAATACAAGAGACCCAGTACTTC
.	TRBV5-1	TRBJ2-1	16	.	CASSLSGDRVNNEQFF	TGCGCCAGCAGCTTGTCGGGAGACAGGGTCAACAATGAGCAGTTCTTC
TRBD1	TRBV30	TRBJ1-2	12	.	CAWSLQGFGYTF	TGTGCCTGGAGTCTACAGGGGTTCGGCTACACCTTC
.	TRBV30	TRBJ1-1	14	.	CAWSGMGQNTEAFF	TGTGCCTGGAGTGGTATGGGCCAGAACACTGAAGCTTTCTTT